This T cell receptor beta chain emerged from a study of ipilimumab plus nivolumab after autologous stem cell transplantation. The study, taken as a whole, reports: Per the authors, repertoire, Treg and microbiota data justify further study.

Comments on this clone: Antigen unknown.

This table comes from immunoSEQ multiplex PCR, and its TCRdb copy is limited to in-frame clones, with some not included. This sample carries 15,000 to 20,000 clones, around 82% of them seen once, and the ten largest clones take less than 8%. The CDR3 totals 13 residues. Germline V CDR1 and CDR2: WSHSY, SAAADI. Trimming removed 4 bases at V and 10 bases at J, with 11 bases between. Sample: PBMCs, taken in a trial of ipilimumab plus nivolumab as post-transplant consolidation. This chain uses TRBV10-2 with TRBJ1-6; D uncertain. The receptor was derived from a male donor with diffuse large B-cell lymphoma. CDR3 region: CASSGSLGSPLHF. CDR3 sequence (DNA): TGCGCCAGCAGTGGTTCCTTAGGATCACCCCTCCACTTT.